This T cell receptor (beta chain) was recovered during a study of cytomegalovirus exposure and HLA in healthy donors. PCR used 60 Vbeta primers and 13 Jbeta primers. Sequencing used immunoSEQ multiplex PCR; TCRdb keeps in-frame clones, though not all of them. This sample carries approximately 200,000 clones, 70% to 80% of them seen once, and the ten largest clones take 4.4%. Germline CDR1 SEHNR, CDR2 FQNEAQ (reference sequence). The V gene lost 6 bases and the J gene lost 5 bases, with 17 bases spanning the gap. The CDR3 is 15 residues long. The sequenced sample consisted of PBMCs. The chain joins TRBV7-9 to TRBJ2-1, with D possibly TRBD2 on 6 matching bases. The TCR was taken from a woman younger than 45 in good health and CMV-seropositive. The CDR3 protein is CASSFSGGKHNEQFF. CDR3 in DNA: TGTGCCAGCAGTTTCAGCGGAGGGAAGCACAATGAGCAGTTCTTC.